These 5 T cell receptor beta chains came from one sample sequenced in a study of regulatory T cells in long-lasting Graves disease. The time point is: persistent/refractory GD, antithyroid drugs over 5 years with positive TRAb. Following extraction of RNA from PBMCs, that RNA was used to make the TCR library. Arm-PCR of CDR3 regions with iRepertoire HTBI primers generated TCR beta libraries. One entry per CDR3 protein, called by TCRdb with MiXCR from the multiplex PCR reads. The sample includes about 310,000 distinct CDR3 sequences, around 21% of them seen just once. Specimen: peripheral blood mononuclear cells (PBMCs), collected when the disease was refractory, from a patient treated with antithyroid drugs. These TCRs come from a female donor with Graves disease.

This clonotype was observed once. With a far larger clone one base away, a read error is the likely cause. V gene TRBV28 combines with J gene TRBJ2-4, with D maybe TRBD1 (5 bases). From germline, CDR1 is MDHEN and CDR2 SYDVKM. The CDR3 spans 14 residues. The CDR3 spells CASSSPPRVNTQYF. CDR3 sequence (DNA): TGTGCCAGCAGCTCACCCCCCAGGGTCAACACTCAGTACTTC.

The rearrangement links TRBV5-1 to TRBJ2-7; 8 nucleotides align to TRBD1. CDR1 SGHRS and CDR2 YFSETQ come from the germline V gene. J lost 3 bases, V lost 0 bases, and 5 bases had no gene match. There are 15 residues in the CDR3. The DNA of the CDR3 is TGCGCCAGCAGCTTGGGGGGGGACAGGAACTACGAGCAGTACTTC. Translating gives CASSLGGDRNYEQYF. The variable domain in full, completed from reference TRBV5-1 and TRBJ2-7, reads KAGVTQTPRYLIKTRGQQVTLSCSPISGHRSVSWYQQTPGQGLQFLFEYFSETQRNKGNFPGRFSGRQFSNSRSEMNVSTLELGDSALYLCASSLGGDRNYEQYFGPGTRLTVT.

In this sample, this clonotype turned up many times. The J gene is TRBJ2-7, the V gene TRBV7-9; D is tentatively TRBD1 or TRBD2 (5 bases each). Germline CDR1 is SEHNR and CDR2 is FQNEAQ (reference sequence). V lost 3 bases and J lost 0, with 9 bases in between. CDR3 size: 14 residues. The CDR3 spells CASSFWGTSYEQYF. The DNA for the CDR3 is TGTGCCAGCAGCTTTTGGGGGACCTCCTACGAGCAGTACTTC.

This clonotype appeared many times. This rearrangement joins TRBV12-3 or TRBV12-4 to TRBJ2-4; the D gene is possibly TRBD1 (6 bases). The V gene lost 7 bases and the J gene lost 4 bases, with 17 bases spanning the gap. The CDR3 extends over 15 amino acids. CDR3 residues: CASTLSGVGKNIQYF. CDR3 nucleotide sequence: TGTGCCAGCACCTTGTCAGGGGTAGGAAAAAACATTCAGTACTTC.

In its sample, this clonotype was seen a few times. The chain is built from TRBV29-1 and TRBJ1-2; 8 bases line up with TRBD1. V dropped 4 bases and J dropped 3; count of bases not matched to a gene: 7. The CDR3 covers 14 residues. Germline V gene lookup returns CDR1 SQVTM and CDR2 ANQGSEA. The CDR3 loop is CSVGTTGGDYGYTF. The CDR3 region has the DNA TGCAGCGTTGGGACTACAGGGGGGGACTATGGCTACACCTTC.